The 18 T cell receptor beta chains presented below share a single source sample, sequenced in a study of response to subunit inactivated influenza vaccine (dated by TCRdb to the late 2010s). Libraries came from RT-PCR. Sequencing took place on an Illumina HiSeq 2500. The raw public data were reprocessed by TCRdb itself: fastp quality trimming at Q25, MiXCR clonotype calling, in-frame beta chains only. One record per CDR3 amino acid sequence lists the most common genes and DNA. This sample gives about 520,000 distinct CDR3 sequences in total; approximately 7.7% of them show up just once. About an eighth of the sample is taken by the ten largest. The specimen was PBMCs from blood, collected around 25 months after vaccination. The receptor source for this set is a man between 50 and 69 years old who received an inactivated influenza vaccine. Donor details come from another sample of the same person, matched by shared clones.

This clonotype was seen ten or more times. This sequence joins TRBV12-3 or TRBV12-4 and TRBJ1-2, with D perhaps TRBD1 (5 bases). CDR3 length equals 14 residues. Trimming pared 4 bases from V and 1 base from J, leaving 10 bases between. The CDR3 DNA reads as TGTGCCAGCAGTTCGCAGGGTTTTAACTATGGCTACACCTTC. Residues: CASSSQGFNYGYTF.

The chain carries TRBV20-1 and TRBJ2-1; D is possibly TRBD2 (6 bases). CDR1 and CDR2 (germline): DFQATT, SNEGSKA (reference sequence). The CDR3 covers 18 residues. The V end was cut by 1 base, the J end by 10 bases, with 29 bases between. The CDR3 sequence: CSARAGGLDRNPILEQFF. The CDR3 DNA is TGCAGTGCTAGAGCCGGGGGACTCGACCGAAATCCTATTTTGGAGCAGTTCTTC.

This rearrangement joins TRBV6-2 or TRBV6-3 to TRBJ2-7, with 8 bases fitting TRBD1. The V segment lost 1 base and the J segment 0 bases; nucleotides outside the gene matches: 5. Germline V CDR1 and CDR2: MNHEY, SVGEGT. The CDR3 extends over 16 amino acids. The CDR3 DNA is TGTGCCAGCAGTTACTGGAGGGACAGGTACTCCTACGAGCAGTACTTC. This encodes CASSYWRDRYSYEQYF.

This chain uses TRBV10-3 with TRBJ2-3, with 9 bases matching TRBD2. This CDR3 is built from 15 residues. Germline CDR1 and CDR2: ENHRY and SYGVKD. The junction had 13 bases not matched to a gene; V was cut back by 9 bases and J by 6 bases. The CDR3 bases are TGTGCCATTAAAAACCAACTAGCGGGCGGGGATACGCAGTATTTT. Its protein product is CAIKNQLAGGDTQYF.

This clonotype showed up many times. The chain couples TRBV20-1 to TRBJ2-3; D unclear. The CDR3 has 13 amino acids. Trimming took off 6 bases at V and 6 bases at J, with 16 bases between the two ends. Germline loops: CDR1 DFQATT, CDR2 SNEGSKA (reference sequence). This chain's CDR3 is CSARTGGWDTQYF. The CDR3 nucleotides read TGCAGTGCAAGGACCGGCGGTTGGGATACGCAGTATTTT.

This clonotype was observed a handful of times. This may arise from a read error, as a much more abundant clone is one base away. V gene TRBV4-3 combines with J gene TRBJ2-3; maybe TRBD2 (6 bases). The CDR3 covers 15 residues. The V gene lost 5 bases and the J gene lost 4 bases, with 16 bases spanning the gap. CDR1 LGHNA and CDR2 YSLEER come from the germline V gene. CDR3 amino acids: CASSEGLIGADTQYF. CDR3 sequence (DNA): TGCGCCAGCAGCGAAGGACTAATTGGGGCAGATACGCAGTATTTT.

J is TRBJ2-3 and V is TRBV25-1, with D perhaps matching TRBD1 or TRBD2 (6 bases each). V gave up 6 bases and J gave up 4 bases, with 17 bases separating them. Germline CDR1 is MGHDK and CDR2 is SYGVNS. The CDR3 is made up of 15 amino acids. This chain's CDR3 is CASSVSGARADTQYF. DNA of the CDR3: TGTGCCAGCAGCGTTTCGGGGGCCCGAGCAGATACGCAGTATTTT.

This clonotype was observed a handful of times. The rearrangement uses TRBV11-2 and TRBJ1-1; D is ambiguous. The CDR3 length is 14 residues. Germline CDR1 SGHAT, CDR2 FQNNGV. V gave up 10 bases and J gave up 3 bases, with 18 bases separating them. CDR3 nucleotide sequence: TGTGCCACCACTAGAGGACGGCTGGACACTGAAGCTTTCTTT. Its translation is CATTRGRLDTEAFF.

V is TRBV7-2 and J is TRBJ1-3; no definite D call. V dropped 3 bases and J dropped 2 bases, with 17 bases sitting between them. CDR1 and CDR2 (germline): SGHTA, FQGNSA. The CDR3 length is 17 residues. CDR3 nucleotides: TGTGCCAGCAGCTTTACGACCCTGTTGCGCCCTGGAAACACCATATATTTT. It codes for CASSFTTLLRPGNTIYF.

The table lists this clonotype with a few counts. The CDR3 bases are TGCAGTGCTAGTGGGACAGGGGGCAAAGAGACCCAGTACTTC. This codes for CSASGTGGKETQYF. The rearrangement links TRBV20-1 to TRBJ2-5, with TRBD1 identical over 12 bases. Trimming cost V 3 bases and J 3 bases; bases outside gene matches: 2. Germline loops: CDR1 DFQATT, CDR2 SNEGSKA (reference sequence). The CDR3 runs to 14 residues.

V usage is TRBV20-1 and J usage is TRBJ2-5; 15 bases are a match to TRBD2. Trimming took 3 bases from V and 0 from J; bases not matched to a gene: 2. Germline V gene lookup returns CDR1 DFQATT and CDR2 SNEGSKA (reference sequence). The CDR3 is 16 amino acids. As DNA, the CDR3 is TGCAGTGCTAGCGGGACTAGCGGGGGGTACCAAGAGACCCAGTACTTC. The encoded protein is CSASGTSGGYQETQYF.

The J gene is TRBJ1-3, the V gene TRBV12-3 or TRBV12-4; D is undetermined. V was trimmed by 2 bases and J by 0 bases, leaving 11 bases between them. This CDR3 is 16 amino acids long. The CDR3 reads CASSLMGRGSGNTIYF. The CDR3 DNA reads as TGTGCCAGCAGTTTAATGGGTCGAGGCTCTGGAAACACCATATATTTT.

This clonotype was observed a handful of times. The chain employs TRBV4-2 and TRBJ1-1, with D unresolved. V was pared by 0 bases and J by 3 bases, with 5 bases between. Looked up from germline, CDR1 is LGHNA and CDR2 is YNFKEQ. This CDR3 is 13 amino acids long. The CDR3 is CASSQEADTEAFF. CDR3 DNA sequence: TGTGCCAGCAGCCAAGAAGCGGACACTGAAGCTTTCTTT.

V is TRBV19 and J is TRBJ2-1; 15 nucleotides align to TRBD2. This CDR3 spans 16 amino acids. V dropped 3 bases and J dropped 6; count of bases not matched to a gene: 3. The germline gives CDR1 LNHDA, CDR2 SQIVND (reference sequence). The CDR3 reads CASSISGLAGGNEQFF. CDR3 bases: TGTGCCAGTAGTATTTCGGGACTAGCGGGAGGCAATGAGCAGTTCTTC.

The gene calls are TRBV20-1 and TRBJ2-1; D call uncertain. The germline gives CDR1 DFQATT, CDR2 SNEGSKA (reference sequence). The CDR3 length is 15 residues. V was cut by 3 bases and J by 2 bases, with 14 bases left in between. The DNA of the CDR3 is TGCAGTGCTAGGGTAAGGCGCAATCCCTACAATGAGCAGTTCTTC. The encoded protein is CSARVRRNPYNEQFF.

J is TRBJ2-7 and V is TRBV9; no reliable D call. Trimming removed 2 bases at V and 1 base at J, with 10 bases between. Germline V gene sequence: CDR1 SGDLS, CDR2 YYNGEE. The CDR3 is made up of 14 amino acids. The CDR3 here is CASSVDIRSYEQYF. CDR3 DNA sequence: TGTGCCAGCAGCGTCGACATACGATCCTACGAGCAGTACTTC.

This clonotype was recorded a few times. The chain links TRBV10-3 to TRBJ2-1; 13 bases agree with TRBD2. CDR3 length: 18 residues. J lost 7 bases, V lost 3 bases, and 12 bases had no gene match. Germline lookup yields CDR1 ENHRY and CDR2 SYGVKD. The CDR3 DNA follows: TGTGCCATCAGTGACGTAGGACTAGCGGGGGAAAGAGGGAATGAGCAGTTCTTC. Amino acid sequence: CAISDVGLAGERGNEQFF.

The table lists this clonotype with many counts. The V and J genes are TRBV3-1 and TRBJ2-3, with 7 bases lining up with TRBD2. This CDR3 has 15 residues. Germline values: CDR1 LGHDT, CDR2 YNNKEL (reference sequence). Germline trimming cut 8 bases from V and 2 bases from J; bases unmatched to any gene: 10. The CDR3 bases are TGTGCCAGCCATGCGGGAGCGTACCCCACAGATACGCAGTATTTT. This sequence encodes CASHAGAYPTDTQYF.